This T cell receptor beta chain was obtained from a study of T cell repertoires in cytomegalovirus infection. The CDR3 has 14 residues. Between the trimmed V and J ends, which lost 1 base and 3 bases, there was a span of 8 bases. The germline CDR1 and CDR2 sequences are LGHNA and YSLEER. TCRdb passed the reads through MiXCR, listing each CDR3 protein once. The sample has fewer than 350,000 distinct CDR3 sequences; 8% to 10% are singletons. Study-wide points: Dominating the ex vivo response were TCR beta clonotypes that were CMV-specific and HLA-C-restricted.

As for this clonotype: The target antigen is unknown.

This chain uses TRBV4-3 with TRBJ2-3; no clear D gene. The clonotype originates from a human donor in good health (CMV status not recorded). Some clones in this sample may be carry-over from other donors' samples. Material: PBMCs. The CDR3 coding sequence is TGCGCCAGCAGCCAAGCCACAACGACAGATACGCAGTATTTT. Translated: CASSQATTTDTQYF.